The clone carrying this T cell receptor beta chain occurred a few times. Its antigen is currently unknown. The record originates from a study of CD8+ T cells in alopecia areata. Overall study findings and caveats: Uncertainty remains about how baseline CD8+ expansion links to response, with one nonresponder. TCRs were shared less clearly across patients than in mice, possibly for HLA-related reasons. Persistence of many expanded lesional clones was seen in scalp and blood during tofacitinib.

Treatment defined: oral pan-JAK inhibitor, 5-10 mg twice daily. PBMCs were stained for CD3, CD4 and CD8, and CD4+ and CD8+ T cells were sorted. Following RNA extraction, reverse transcription yielded cDNA that acted as the sequencing template. The data were produced by immunoSEQ multiplex PCR, yet TCRdb's version contains in-frame clones alone and is incomplete. The sample includes 150,000 to 200,000 clones, more than 55% of them seen just once. The germline V and J ends were trimmed by 5 bases and 4 bases, with 14 bases remaining between them. There are 13 residues in the CDR3. Germline loops: CDR1 SQVTM, CDR2 ANQGSEA.

The specimen comprised CD4+ T cells sorted from blood, sampled at roughly week 49, from a patient treated with tofacitinib. The sequence was collected from a human donor with alopecia areata. The J gene is TRBJ1-2, the V gene TRBV29-1, with D possibly being TRBD1 (5 bases). DNA for the CDR3: TGCAGCGTTCTTGGGGGGGAAGGCTATGGCTACACCTTC. Its protein is CSVLGGEGYGYTF.